The rows below give T cell receptor beta chains drawn from one sample of a study of blood T cell repertoires in COVID-19. Assay used: immunoSEQ multiplex PCR; TCRdb lists only in-frame clones, some missing. The data show about 200,000 clones, with 75% to 90% seen just once and roughly 30% held by the top ten. Sequenced: peripheral blood. Receptors originate from a man aged 40-49 years with acute or convalescent COVID-19. Each CDR3 is given with its conserved first and last residue. A D gene is named only where the DNA matches it firmly. Only some rows state a clone size, as once, few, many or a class for expanded clones.

>14|TRBV5-1|-|TRBJ1-4|few
TGCGCCAGCAGCTCTGGGTCCTCGGGTGAAAAACTGTTTTTT
CASSSGSSGEKLFF
>18|TRBV25-1|-|TRBJ1-6|-
TGTGCCAGCAGTCAGAAGGGACTTACTAGCTCCTATAATTCACCCCTCCACTTT
CASSQKGLTSSYNSPLHF
>13|TRBV30|TRBD2|TRBJ2-1|few
TGTGCCCTAGAGCGGGAGGGCTACAATGAGCAGTTCTTC
CALEREGYNEQFF
>15|TRBV29-1|TRBD1|TRBJ1-1|few
TGCAGCGTTGTAATACAGGGGGCGCGGAACACTGAAGCTTTCTTT
CSVVIQGARNTEAFF
>17|TRBV15|-|TRBJ1-1|-
TGTGCCACCAGCAGAGATAGGGGGTATAGCGCAGACACTGAAGCTTTCTTT
CATSRDRGYSADTEAFF
>15|TRBV10-2|TRBD1|TRBJ2-7|-
TGCGCCAGCAGTGAGTCGGTGACAGGGGTTCCCGAGCAGTACTTC
CASSESVTGVPEQYF
>15|TRBV3-1/TRBV3-2|TRBD2|TRBJ2-3|-
TGTGCCAGCAGCCAACACGGGGGGGCCTCAGATACGCAGTATTTT
CASSQHGGASDTQYF
>16|TRBV6-6|-|TRBJ2-3|-
TGTGCCAGCAGGGGTGCGACAGGACCTAGCACAGATACGCAGTATTTT
CASRGATGPSTDTQYF
>12|TRBV3-1/TRBV3-2|-|TRBJ2-5|few
TGTGCCAGCATGGGAGCCCAAGAGACCCAGTACTTC
CASMGAQETQYF
>15|TRBV2|TRBD2|TRBJ2-2|-
TGTGCCAGCAGAGGGACTAGCGCGGACACCGGGGAGCTGTTTTTT
CASRGTSADTGELFF
>13|TRBV15|-|TRBJ1-1|-
TGTGCCACCAGCAGCGGCAGGGCCCGTGAAGCTTTCTTT
CATSSGRAREAFF
>15|TRBV28|TRBD1|TRBJ1-5|few
TGTGCCAGCAGTCCGAGGGGACAGGGGAATCAGCCCCAGCATTTT
CASSPRGQGNQPQHF